The clone carrying this T cell receptor beta chain was seen a few times. The data belong to a study of PD-1 blockade in classical Hodgkin lymphoma. The CDR3 totals 13 residues. Germline CDR1 SGHTS, CDR2 YDEGEE. V lost 4 bases and J lost 7; bases outside the gene matches: 3. Time point denoted: cycle 4 day 1 (C4D1), after 6 weeks of nivolumab. The patients all showed relapse after autologous stem cell transplantation, while their brentuximab vedotin exposure varied. Generated by immunoSEQ multiplex PCR, the TCRdb table keeps only in-frame clones and is missing some. Of 21,000 or so clones listed, around 85% are singletons.

The receptor was isolated from a human donor with classical Hodgkin lymphoma. This rearrangement joins TRBV5-8 to TRBJ2-1; 9 nucleotides line up with TRBD1. This specimen consisted of peripheral blood mononuclear cells (PBMCs), obtained before the fourth cycle of nivolumab. The CDR3 spells CASSRDRENEQFF. CDR3 nucleotide sequence: TGTGCCAGCAGCCGGGACAGGGAAAATGAGCAGTTCTTC. The whole variable domain, filled in from reference TRBV5-8 and TRBJ2-1, reads EAGVTQSPTHLIKTRGQQATLRCSPISGHTSVYWYQQALGLGLQFLLWYDEGEERNRGNFPPRFSGRQFPNYSSELNVNALELEDSALYLCASSRDRENEQFFGPGTRLTVL.